This TCR beta chain was identified during a study of beta chain features in type 1 diabetes. Study-level information: Healthy donors and patients had similar age, gender and cell yields.

The study reverse transcribed the entire isolated RNA, so it sequenced expressed TCRB transcripts. Produced via immunoSEQ multiplex PCR; TCRdb's table is partial and in-frame only. Of 450,000 to 550,000 clones in the sample, around 30% were seen once. CDR1 MNHNY and CDR2 SVGAGI come from the germline V gene (reference sequence). The CDR3 length is 15 residues. V gave up 2 bases and J gave up 1 base, with 11 bases separating them. General study points: The naive, central memory and Treg TCRB repertoires of patients appeared to be more similar to one another than those of healthy donors.

Points on this clone: Its specificity is unknown.

Input material: naive CD4+ T cells from blood. The TCR sequence derives from a man between 18 and 35 years old in good health. The chain joins TRBV6-6 to TRBJ1-2, with D perhaps matching TRBD1 (5 bases). The CDR3 DNA reads as TGTGCCAGCAGTTACGGGGACGGAAATAACTATGGCTACACCTTC. Amino acid sequence: CASSYGDGNNYGYTF.